Sequencing of this TCR beta chain was carried out in a study of blood T cell repertoires in COVID-19. Only in-frame clones appear in the TCRdb table, and some are missing; sequencing was by immunoSEQ multiplex PCR. The sample has under 300,000 clones; approximately 91% are singletons. V gave up 7 bases and J gave up 0 bases, with 22 bases separating them. Per the germline V gene, CDR1 is MNHEY and CDR2 is SMNVEV (reference sequence). This CDR3 has 19 amino acids. This clone was seen a handful of times. Across 20 to 25 US areas, participants ranged in age from about 18 to 100 years. Cohort assignment relied on participant-reported clinical history.

Sequencing was done on a sample of PBMCs or T cells enriched from blood (not recorded which). The sequence was obtained from a woman aged 40-49 years with acute COVID-19. This chain links TRBV27 with TRBJ1-6; D call uncertain. The chain's CDR3 is CASTYTSGILSSYNSPLHF. In nucleotides, the CDR3 is TGTGCCAGCACTTACACGTCGGGAATCTTAAGCTCCTATAATTCACCCCTCCACTTT.